This T cell receptor (beta chain) derives from a study of blood T cell repertoires in COVID-19. Looking at the study overall: Sites in the United States, Italy and Spain provided acute and convalescent COVID-19 samples. PBMCs, B-cell-depleted T cells, or T cells provided the cDNA or gDNA that made up the material.

Only in-frame clones appear in the TCRdb table, and some are missing; sequencing was by immunoSEQ multiplex PCR. In the table there are some 380,000 clones, almost 90% of which are singletons. V was pared by 6 bases and J by 3 bases, with 1 base of the junction left unmatched. This CDR3 has 12 amino acids. Germline assignment: CDR1 MDHEN and CDR2 SYDVKM. The sequence derives from a young man with active or convalescent COVID-19. The V call is TRBV28, the J call TRBJ1-1; 7 bases line up with TRBD1. Sequencing was carried out using peripheral blood. CDR3 sequence (DNA): TGTGCCAGCAGACAGGGGTACACTGAAGCTTTCTTT. Protein sequence: CASRQGYTEAFF.